This T cell receptor beta chain was obtained from a study of regulatory T cells in long-lasting Graves disease. The germline V gene encodes CDR1 SGHNT and CDR2 YENEEA. This CDR3 has 16 residues. With iRepertoire HTBI primers and Arm-PCR of CDR3 regions, TCR beta libraries were built. TCRdb recomputed calls from the multiplex PCR reads with MiXCR, one row per CDR3 protein. This sample has over 650,000 distinct CDR3 sequences, with 30% found just once. Remarks on this clonotype: Mismatch with germline at one junction end may stem from a read error.

Time point here: persistent/refractory GD, antithyroid drugs over 5 years with positive TRAb. There was RNA extracted from PBMCs, and the TCR library was made from it. Specimen: peripheral blood mononuclear cells (PBMCs), collected when the disease was refractory, from a patient treated with antithyroid drugs. This chain uses TRBV11-3 with TRBJ2-5, with TRBD2 matching 14 bases. The receptor comes from a female donor with Graves disease. Here the CDR3 reads CACSARLAGGGETQYF. CDR3 sequence (DNA): TGCGCCTGCAGCGCTCGACTAGCGGGAGGGGGGGAGACCCAGTACTTC.